A single sample is the source of the 15 T cell receptor beta chains below, sequenced in a study of blood T cells in healthy people across ages. The second PCR ran roughly 7 to 11 cycles with a sample-barcoded 5' primer and J-beta primers. In TCRdb, the 5' RACE reads were re-called with MiXCR into one record per CDR3 protein. This table holds fewer than 900,000 distinct CDR3 sequences, 45% to 50% found once. The material sequenced was blood. The receptors stem from a woman aged 55-69 years in good health.

This chain uses TRBV7-3 with TRBJ2-3, with TRBD1 identical over 9 bases. This CDR3 has 17 residues. Per the germline V gene, CDR1 is SGHTA and CDR2 is FQGTGA. Trimming took 5 bases from V and 0 from J; bases not matched to a gene: 9. CDR3 coding DNA: TGTGCCAGCAGCATATCATCCGGGACAGGGAGCACAGATACGCAGTATTTT. Protein sequence: CASSISSGTGSTDTQYF.

The chain uses TRBV2 and TRBJ2-5, with TRBD1 as a possible D gene (6 bases). V shed 4 bases and J shed 7 bases, with 13 bases lying between them. The CDR3 spans 13 residues. Germline-derived CDR1 and CDR2 are SNHLY and FYNNEI. CDR3 DNA sequence: TGTGCCAGCAGTGCAGGGGTTGCGGGGACCCAGTACTTC. It yields the protein CASSAGVAGTQYF.

As concerns this clonotype: Relative to the germline gene, one junction end is altered; a read error may explain this. The rearrangement links TRBV9 to TRBJ2-3, with a weak D call TRBD1 (6 bases). CDR3 length: 12 residues. Germline assignment: CDR1 SGDLS and CDR2 YYNGEE. The CDR3 loop reads CASSTRTDAQYF. The CDR3 DNA reads as TGTGCCAGCAGCACGAGGACAGATGCGCAGTATTTT.

This clonotype appeared a few times. The V call is TRBV11-1, the J call TRBJ2-7; TRBD2 is a possible D gene (5 bases). In germline, CDR1 is SGHAT, CDR2 FQDESV (reference sequence). V lost 4 bases and J lost 4, with 11 bases in between. This CDR3 is 13 amino acids long. Here the CDR3 reads CASSSDGGYEQYF. The CDR3 DNA sequence: TGTGCCAGCAGCTCGGACGGAGGATACGAGCAGTACTTC.

The gene calls are TRBV9 and TRBJ2-7; 7 bases are a match to TRBD2. This CDR3 spans 14 amino acids. In germline, CDR1 is SGDLS, CDR2 YYNGEE. Unmatched junction bases numbered 7, after V lost 2 bases and J lost 5 bases. The CDR3 DNA reads TGTGCCAGCAGCGTCGGCGGGAGTGGTGACGAGCAGTACTTC. It yields the protein CASSVGGSGDEQYF. Together with reference TRBV9 and TRBJ2-7, the CDR3 gives the full variable domain: DSGVTQTPKHLITATGQRVTLRCSPRSGDLSVYWYQQSLDQGLQFLIQYYNGEERAKGNILERFSAQQFPDLHSELNLSSLELGDSALYFCASSVGGSGDEQYFGPGTRLTVT.

The chain is built from TRBV27 and TRBJ2-5; 14 bases line up with TRBD2. The CDR3 totals 15 residues. Germline V gives CDR1 MNHEY, CDR2 SMNVEV (reference sequence). With V trimmed by 6 bases and J by 1 base, 1 base remained unmatched. Written as DNA, the CDR3 is TGTGCCAGCAGAGGACTAGCGGGAGGCCAAGAGACCCAGTACTTC. It yields the protein CASRGLAGGQETQYF.

This chain joins TRBV3-1 and TRBJ2-7, with 8 bases identical to TRBD2. The CDR3 sequence is 15 residues long. Germline V lookup: CDR1 LGHDT, CDR2 YNNKEL (reference sequence). V trimming: 4 bases; J trimming: 0 bases; junction bases outside the gene matches: 5. The DNA for the CDR3 is TGTGCCAGCAGCCGAACGGGAGGGAGCTCCTACGAGCAGTACTTC. Protein sequence: CASSRTGGSSYEQYF.

The chain uses TRBV9 and TRBJ2-7; tentative D call: TRBD1 (5 bases). From germline, CDR1 is SGDLS and CDR2 YYNGEE. There are 15 residues in the CDR3. The V end lost 1 base, the J end lost 5 bases, and 16 bases lay between the germline ends. The CDR3 region is CASSVLADSYHEQYF. As DNA, the CDR3 is TGTGCCAGCAGCGTATTAGCCGACAGTTACCACGAGCAGTACTTC. Full variable domain (remainder filled in from reference TRBV9 and TRBJ2-7): DSGVTQTPKHLITATGQRVTLRCSPRSGDLSVYWYQQSLDQGLQFLIQYYNGEERAKGNILERFSAQQFPDLHSELNLSSLELGDSALYFCASSVLADSYHEQYFGPGTRLTVT.

The gene calls are TRBV7-8 and TRBJ2-1; TRBD2 matches 7 bases. V was clipped by 1 base and J by 5 bases; unmatched bases: 5. Germline loops: CDR1 SGHVS, CDR2 FQNEAQ. The CDR3 totals 15 residues. The CDR3 region has the DNA TGTGCCAGCAGCTTAGGGGGACTACATCACAATGAGCAGTTCTTC. Its protein is CASSLGGLHHNEQFF. The full variable domain, rest sourced from reference TRBV7-8 and TRBJ2-1, is GAGVSQSPRYKVAKRGQDVALRCDPISGHVSLFWYQQALGQGPEFLTYFQNEAQLDKSGLPSDRFFAERPEGSVSTLKIQRTQQEDSAVYLCASSLGGLHHNEQFFGPGTRLTVL.

The rearrangement links TRBV5-1 to TRBJ1-1; D is perhaps TRBD1 (6 bases). The CDR3 contains 14 residues. V dropped 4 bases and J dropped 3 bases, with 13 bases sitting between them. Germline V CDR1 and CDR2: SGHRS, YFSETQ. CDR3 region: CASSVEGGDTEAFF. CDR3 coding DNA: TGCGCCAGCAGCGTGGAGGGGGGGGACACTGAAGCTTTCTTT.

The J gene is TRBJ2-3, the V gene TRBV2; 7 bases are a match to TRBD2. V lost 6 bases to trimming and J lost 4 bases; unmatched junction nucleotides: 4. The CDR3 is made up of 13 amino acids. Germline CDR1 and CDR2: SNHLY and FYNNEI. The CDR3 here is CASRGGSPDTQYF. CDR3 nucleotide sequence: TGTGCCAGCAGGGGCGGGAGCCCAGATACGCAGTATTTT.

This clonotype appeared a single time. A read error may explain this, as a much larger clone is one base away. The rearrangement joins TRBV4-3 to TRBJ2-7, with D tentatively TRBD2 (5 bases). The length of the CDR3 is 15 residues. Germline values: CDR1 LGHNA, CDR2 YSLEER. Trimming pared 5 bases from V and 0 bases from J, leaving 14 bases between. CDR3 amino acids: CASSTNRGLSYEQYF. The CDR3 DNA follows: TGCGCCAGCAGCACGAACCGAGGGCTCTCCTACGAGCAGTACTTC.

The V call is TRBV11-1, the J call TRBJ2-6, with D maybe TRBD1 (5 bases). CDR3 length equals 22 residues. Trimming shortened V by 5 bases and J by 0 bases, and 29 bases separated the two germline ends. Per germline, CDR1 SGHAT and CDR2 FQDESV (reference sequence). CDR3 sequence (DNA): TGTGCCAGCAGCCCCGGCCAGGGTGCGATTTTTTCGGTCCCCTCTGGGGCCAACGTCCTGACTTTC. Its translation: CASSPGQGAIFSVPSGANVLTF.

On this clonotype itself: This could be a read error, since a much larger clone is one nucleotide away. The gene calls are TRBV7-2 and TRBJ2-1; D call uncertain. The CDR3 has 15 residues. V lost 5 bases, J lost 5 bases, and 16 bases lay in between. Per germline, CDR1 SGHTA and CDR2 FQGNSA. The CDR3 DNA reads as TGTGCCAGCAGCCAGACCGATCGAAACAACAATGAGCAGTTCTTC. Protein: CASSQTDRNNNEQFF.

This rearrangement joins TRBV5-6 to TRBJ2-7; TRBD2 aligns across 9 bases. Germline V CDR1 and CDR2: SGHDT, YYEEEE. The CDR3 consists of 13 residues. The ends lost 0 bases at V and 5 bases at J; junction bases unmatched: 0. The CDR3 sequence: CASSLVAGDEQYF. CDR3 DNA: TGTGCCAGCAGCTTGGTAGCGGGAGACGAGCAGTACTTC. Complete variable domain (other parts from reference TRBV5-6 and TRBJ2-7): DAGVTQSPTHLIKTRGQQVTLRCSPKSGHDTVSWYQQALGQGPQFIFQYYEEEERQRGNFPDRFSGHQFPNYSSELNVNALLLGDSALYLCASSLVAGDEQYFGPGTRLTVT.